The 27 T cell receptor beta chains presented below share a single source sample, sequenced in a study of blood T cell repertoires in COVID-19. The assay was immunoSEQ multiplex PCR, and TCRdb's table has in-frame clones only and misses some. The table lists roughly 250,000 clones, 65% to 85% of them singletons. Sequenced input: peripheral blood. The receptors originated from a man aged 50-59 years with active or convalescent COVID-19.

This chain connects TRBV10-3 to TRBJ1-5; 8 positions match TRBD1. The V segment lost 0 bases and the J segment 9 bases; nucleotides outside the gene matches: 4. The length of the CDR3 is 14 residues. Germline V CDR1 and CDR2: ENHRY, SYGVKD. The chain's CDR3 is CAISESRGQAPQHF. In DNA, the CDR3 is TGTGCCATCAGTGAGTCCAGGGGGCAAGCGCCCCAGCATTTT.

The V gene is TRBV4-1, the J gene TRBJ2-3; TRBD2 matches 7 bases. Germline loops: CDR1 MGHRA, CDR2 YSYEKL. The V segment lost 1 base and the J segment 5 bases; nucleotides outside the gene matches: 6. The CDR3 sequence is 15 residues long. Here the CDR3 reads CASSQVPSGGDTQYF. The CDR3 region has the DNA TGCGCCAGCAGCCAAGTCCCTTCGGGGGGAGATACGCAGTATTTT.

The gene calls are TRBV6-1 and TRBJ1-2; no firm D call. Between the trimmed V and J ends, which lost 2 bases and 4 bases, there was a span of 14 bases. The CDR3 loop spans 15 amino acids. The V gene's germline CDR1 is MNHNS and CDR2 SASEGT. This chain's CDR3 is CASSEPPHSFYGYTF. CDR3 bases: TGTGCCAGCAGTGAACCCCCCCACTCCTTCTATGGCTACACCTTC.

The chain is built from TRBV19 and TRBJ2-1; D unclear. Germline V gene data show CDR1 as LNHDA and CDR2 as SQIVND (reference sequence). This CDR3 is built from 16 residues. V was pared by 0 bases and J by 5 bases, with 14 bases between. The chain's CDR3 is CASSIENSFSDNEQFF. DNA of the CDR3: TGTGCCAGTAGTATAGAAAACAGCTTCTCGGACAATGAGCAGTTCTTC.

This clone was seen at least ten times. CDR3 coding DNA: TGTGCCAGCAGTTTAAGCGCGGGTAACTATGGCTACACCTTC. Encoded protein: CASSLSAGNYGYTF. The rearrangement links TRBV7-9 to TRBJ1-2, with D unresolved. CDR1 and CDR2 (germline): SEHNR, FQNEAQ (reference sequence). The CDR3 sequence is 14 residues long. Trimming removed 6 bases at V and 1 base at J, with 12 bases between.

The CDR3 sequence is CASSLEGAMFTDTQYF. CDR3 DNA: TGTGCCAGCAGCTTGGAGGGGGCGATGTTCACAGATACGCAGTATTTT. V and J are TRBV5-4 and TRBJ2-3, with 7 bases fitting TRBD1. The CDR3 contains 16 residues. Per germline, CDR1 SGHNT and CDR2 YYREEE (reference sequence). V lost 0 bases and J lost 2; bases outside the gene matches: 6.

This clone has just one count. The chain recombines TRBV7-9 with TRBJ1-6, with 7 bases lining up with TRBD1. This CDR3 region has 12 residues. Germline CDR1 and CDR2: SEHNR and FQNEAQ (reference sequence). With 5 bases clipped from V and 15 bases from J, the junction kept 7 bases outside the gene matches. The CDR3 DNA sequence: TGTGCCAGCAGCCCGGCAGGGGGTCACCTCCACTTT. Amino acid sequence: CASSPAGGHLHF.

J is TRBJ1-4 and V is TRBV28; a weak D match, TRBD1 (6 bases). CDR1 and CDR2 (germline): MDHEN, SYDVKM. This CDR3 has 15 amino acids. Trimming cost V 2 bases and J 6 bases, with 13 bases left between them. The CDR3, as DNA: TGTGCCAGCAGTTTACGCGGCAGGGGAGATGAAAAACTGTTTTTT. It encodes CASSLRGRGDEKLFF.

J is TRBJ1-2 and V is TRBV5-1; tentative D call: TRBD1 (5 bases). Germline CDR1 and CDR2: SGHRS and YFSETQ. Trimming removed 1 base from V and 1 base from J, with 11 bases in between. The CDR3 has 15 residues. For the CDR3, the DNA is TGCGCCAGCAGCTTGCTGGCGGGGGGTAACTATGGCTACACCTTC. It is translated as CASSLLAGGNYGYTF.

The chain is built from TRBV5-8 and TRBJ1-2, with 9 bases lining up with TRBD1. This CDR3 comprises 13 residues. Germline assignment: CDR1 SGHTS and CDR2 YDEGEE. Germline trimming cut 4 bases from V and 6 bases from J; bases unmatched to any gene: 4. The CDR3 DNA is TGTGCCAGCAGCACCAGGACAGGGGATGGCTACACCTTC. It translates to CASSTRTGDGYTF.

This rearrangement joins TRBV19 to TRBJ1-3; D unclear. Germline V CDR1 and CDR2: LNHDA, SQIVND (reference sequence). The CDR3 is made up of 15 amino acids. Trimming left V 5 bases short and J 0 bases short, with 11 bases between. CDR3 DNA: TGTGCCAGTAGTGTTAATAGCGACTCTGGAAACACCATATATTTT. Protein product: CASSVNSDSGNTIYF.

The V call is TRBV19, the J call TRBJ2-4; 7 bases are a match to TRBD2. Trimming cost V 6 bases and J 6 bases; bases outside gene matches: 8. This CDR3 is 14 amino acids long. In germline, CDR1 is LNHDA, CDR2 SQIVND (reference sequence). The CDR3 DNA sequence: TGTGCCAGTAGGGGGGAGGGAAGGGTAAACATTCAGTACTTC. Amino acid sequence: CASRGEGRVNIQYF.

The genes are TRBV13 and TRBJ1-3; TRBD1 might be the D (5 bases). The germline gives CDR1 PRHDT, CDR2 FYEKMQ (reference sequence). Trimming removed 0 bases at V and 1 base at J, with 13 bases between. The CDR3 extends over 17 amino acids. CDR3 nucleotides: TGTGCCAGCAGCTTAGGCGCAGGCAGGGCATCTGGAAACACCATATATTTT. It codes for CASSLGAGRASGNTIYF.

CDR3 amino acids: CASTPTQALGADTQYF. The CDR3 DNA is TGCGCCAGCACCCCAACCCAGGCTCTTGGTGCAGATACGCAGTATTTT. This chain joins TRBV5-1 and TRBJ2-3; D remains unclear. The V gene lost 6 bases and the J gene lost 4 bases, with 21 bases spanning the gap. Germline-derived CDR1 and CDR2 are SGHRS and YFSETQ. This CDR3 has 16 residues.

This clone was recorded only once. The chain carries TRBV4-2 and TRBJ2-7, with D possibly TRBD1 on 5 matching bases. CDR3 length: 14 residues. Germline values: CDR1 LGHNA, CDR2 YNFKEQ. Trimming shortened V by 1 base and J by 3 bases, and 10 bases separated the two germline ends. The CDR3 spells CASSQAPGNYEQYF. As DNA, the CDR3 is TGTGCCAGCAGCCAAGCACCAGGGAACTACGAGCAGTACTTC.

V and J are TRBV5-4 and TRBJ2-5; 13 bases are a match to TRBD2. The CDR3 has 15 amino acids. Trimming took 0 bases from V and 4 from J; bases not matched to a gene: 0. Germline CDR1 is SGHNT and CDR2 is YYREEE (reference sequence). The CDR3 bases are TGTGCCAGCAGCTTGGGGACTAGCGGGGGAGAGACCCAGTACTTC. This sequence encodes CASSLGTSGGETQYF.

J is TRBJ2-5 and V is TRBV5-6; 8 bases line up with TRBD2. CDR3 length: 15 residues. Looked up from germline, CDR1 is SGHDT and CDR2 is YYEEEE. V was clipped by 4 bases and J by 4 bases; unmatched bases: 9. The CDR3 loop reads CASSKGLDLPETQYF. The CDR3 nucleotides read TGTGCCAGCAGCAAGGGACTAGACCTTCCAGAGACCCAGTACTTC. Looking up the rest from reference TRBV5-6 and TRBJ2-5 gives the full variable domain: DAGVTQSPTHLIKTRGQQVTLRCSPKSGHDTVSWYQQALGQGPQFIFQYYEEEERQRGNFPDRFSGHQFPNYSSELNVNALLLGDSALYLCASSKGLDLPETQYFGPGTRLLVL.

The V call is TRBV9, the J call TRBJ1-5; 8 bases match TRBD1. The junction had 5 bases not matched to a gene; V was cut back by 3 bases and J by 0 bases. The length of the CDR3 is 16 residues. Germline V gene lookup returns CDR1 SGDLS and CDR2 YYNGEE. CDR3 coding DNA: TGTGCCAGCAGCGCCGGACAGGGTAATAGCAATCAGCCCCAGCATTTT. As protein: CASSAGQGNSNQPQHF.

The V gene is TRBV30, the J gene TRBJ1-6; tentative D call: TRBD1 (5 bases). Trimming shortened V by 3 bases and J by 10 bases, and 16 bases separated the two germline ends. The CDR3 has 14 residues. The germline gives CDR1 GTSNPN, CDR2 SVGIG (reference sequence). DNA of the CDR3: TGTGCCTGGAGCAATCTCGGGGGATGGTCACCCCTCCACTTT. The encoded protein is CAWSNLGGWSPLHF.

This clone was picked up one time. CDR3 bases: TGTGCCAGCTCACCTACGACAGTTGTGAACACTGAAGCTTTCTTT. Encoded protein: CASSPTTVVNTEAFF. The chain has TRBV18 and TRBJ1-1, with TRBD1 as a possible D gene (5 bases). Germline V CDR1 and CDR2: KGHSH, LQKENI. Trimming cost V 3 bases and J 0 bases, with 11 bases left between them. CDR3 size: 15 residues.

V is TRBV7-8 and J is TRBJ2-1; 7 positions agree with TRBD1. Germline assignment: CDR1 SGHVS and CDR2 FQNEAQ. The ends lost 5 bases at V and 4 bases at J; junction bases unmatched: 2. CDR3 length: 13 amino acids. The CDR3 sequence is CASSLGQYNEQFF. The CDR3 DNA reads as TGTGCCAGCAGCCTGGGACAGTACAATGAGCAGTTCTTC.

The J gene is TRBJ2-5, the V gene TRBV3-1 (or the pseudogene TRBV3-2); 9 bases align to TRBD1. The germline V gene encodes CDR1 LGHDT and CDR2 YNNKEL (reference sequence). With 3 bases clipped from V and 3 bases from J, the junction kept 5 bases outside the gene matches. The CDR3 is 15 amino acids. The CDR3 DNA sequence: TGTGCCAGCAGCCAGGGGACAGGGAGGGAAGAGACCCAGTACTTC. Amino acids: CASSQGTGREETQYF.

The chain combines TRBV5-4 with TRBJ2-2; D ambiguous. The V end was cut by 4 bases, the J end by 2 bases, with 3 bases between. CDR3 length equals 12 residues. In germline, CDR1 is SGHNT, CDR2 YYREEE (reference sequence). The CDR3 spells CASSRNTGELFF. CDR3 bases: TGTGCCAGCAGCCGTAACACCGGGGAGCTGTTTTTT.

This clone has just one count. V is TRBV4-3 and J is TRBJ1-1; D may be TRBD1 (5 bases). Per germline, CDR1 LGHNA and CDR2 YSLEER. This CDR3 is 15 amino acids long. V lost 1 base to trimming and J lost 4 bases, with 13 bases between them. The CDR3 loop is CASSQVPGVGTEAFF. The CDR3 DNA follows: TGCGCCAGCAGCCAAGTCCCGGGGGTCGGCACTGAAGCTTTCTTT.

The sample holds a few counts of this clone. The chain has TRBV15 and TRBJ1-2, with D perhaps matching TRBD1 (5 bases). This CDR3 has 16 amino acids. V lost 0 bases to trimming and J lost 4 bases, with 15 bases between them. CDR1 is LNHNV, CDR2 YYDKDF, per germline (reference sequence). The DNA for the CDR3 is TGTGCCACCAGCAGAGATGGTACAGGCGCCTTCTATGGCTACACCTTC. Residues: CATSRDGTGAFYGYTF.

This chain links TRBV3-1 (or the pseudogene TRBV3-2) with TRBJ2-1, with D unclear. CDR1 and CDR2 (germline): LGHDT, YNNKEL (reference sequence). V lost 4 bases, J lost 0 bases, and 4 bases lay in between. The CDR3 has 13 amino acids. The CDR3, as DNA: TGTGCCAGCAGCCCGAGCTCCTACAATGAGCAGTTCTTC. Residues: CASSPSSYNEQFF.

The chain links TRBV28 to TRBJ1-4; 9 bases fit TRBD1. The V and J ends lost 5 bases and 8 bases, in that order; junction bases with no gene match: 9. This CDR3 is built from 15 residues. Germline V lookup: CDR1 MDHEN, CDR2 SYDVKM. The chain's CDR3 is CASSPAGTGLEKLFF. DNA for the CDR3: TGTGCCAGCAGTCCCGCCGGGACAGGGTTAGAAAAACTGTTTTTT.